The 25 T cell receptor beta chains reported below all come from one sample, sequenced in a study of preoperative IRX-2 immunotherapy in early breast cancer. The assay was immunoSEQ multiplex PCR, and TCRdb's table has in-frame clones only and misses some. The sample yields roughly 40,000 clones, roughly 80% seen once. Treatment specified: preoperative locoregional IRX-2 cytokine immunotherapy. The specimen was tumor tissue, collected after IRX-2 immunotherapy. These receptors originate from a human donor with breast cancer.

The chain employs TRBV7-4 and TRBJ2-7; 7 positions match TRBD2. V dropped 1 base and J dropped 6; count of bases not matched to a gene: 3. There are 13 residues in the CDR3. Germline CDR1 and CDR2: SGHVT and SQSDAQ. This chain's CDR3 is CASSLGTSLEQYF. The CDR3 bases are TGTGCCAGCAGCTTAGGGACTAGTCTCGAGCAGTACTTC.

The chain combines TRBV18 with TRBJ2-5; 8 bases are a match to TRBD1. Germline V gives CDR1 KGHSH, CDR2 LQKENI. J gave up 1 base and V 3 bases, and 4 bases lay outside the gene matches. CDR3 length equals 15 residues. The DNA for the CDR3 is TGTGCCAGCTCACCGGAAACAGGGGGCCAAGAGACCCAGTACTTC. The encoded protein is CASSPETGGQETQYF.

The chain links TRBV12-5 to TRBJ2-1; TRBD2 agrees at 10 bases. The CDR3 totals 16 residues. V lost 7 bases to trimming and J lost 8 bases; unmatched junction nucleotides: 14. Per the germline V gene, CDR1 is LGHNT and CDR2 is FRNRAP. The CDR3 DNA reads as TGTGCTAGTGTCAAACTTCCGGGACTAGCGCCCGATGAGCAGTTCTTC. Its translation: CASVKLPGLAPDEQFF.

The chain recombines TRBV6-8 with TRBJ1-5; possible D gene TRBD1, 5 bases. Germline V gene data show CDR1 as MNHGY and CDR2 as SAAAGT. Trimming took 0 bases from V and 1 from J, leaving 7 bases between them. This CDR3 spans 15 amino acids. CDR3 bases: TGTGCCAGCAGTTACTCGTGGGACAGCAATCAGCCCCAGCATTTT. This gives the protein CASSYSWDSNQPQHF.

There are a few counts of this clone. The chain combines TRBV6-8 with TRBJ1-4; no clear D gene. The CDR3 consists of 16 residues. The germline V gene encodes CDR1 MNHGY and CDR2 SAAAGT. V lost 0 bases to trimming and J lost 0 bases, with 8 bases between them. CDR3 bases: TGTGCCAGCAGTTACTCCCATGGAACAACTAATGAAAAACTGTTTTTT. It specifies CASSYSHGTTNEKLFF.

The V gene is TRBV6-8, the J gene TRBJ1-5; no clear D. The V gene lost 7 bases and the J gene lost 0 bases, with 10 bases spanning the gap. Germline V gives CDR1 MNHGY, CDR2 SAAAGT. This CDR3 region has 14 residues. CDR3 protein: CASTKEYSNQPQHF. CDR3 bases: TGTGCCAGCACAAAAGAATATAGCAATCAGCCCCAGCATTTT.

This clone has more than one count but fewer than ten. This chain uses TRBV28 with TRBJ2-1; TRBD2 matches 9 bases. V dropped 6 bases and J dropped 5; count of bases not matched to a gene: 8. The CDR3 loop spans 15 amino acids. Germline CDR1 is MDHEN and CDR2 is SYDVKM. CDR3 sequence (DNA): TGTGCCAGCAGGCGGGTGGCGGGAGGGAACAATGAGCAGTTCTTC. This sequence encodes CASRRVAGGNNEQFF.

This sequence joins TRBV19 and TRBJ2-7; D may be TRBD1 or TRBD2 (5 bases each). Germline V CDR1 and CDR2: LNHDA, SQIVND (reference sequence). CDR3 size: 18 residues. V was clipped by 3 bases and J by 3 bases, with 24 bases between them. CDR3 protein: CASSIGTPDSRSHYEQYF. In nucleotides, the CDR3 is TGTGCCAGTAGTATTGGGACGCCCGACAGTAGATCTCACTACGAGCAGTACTTC.

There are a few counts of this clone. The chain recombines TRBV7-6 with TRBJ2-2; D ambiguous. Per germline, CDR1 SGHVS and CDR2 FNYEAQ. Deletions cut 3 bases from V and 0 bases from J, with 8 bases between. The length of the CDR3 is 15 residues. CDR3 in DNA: TGTGCCAGCAGCTTTAGGCAGACGAACACCGGGGAGCTGTTTTTT. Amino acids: CASSFRQTNTGELFF. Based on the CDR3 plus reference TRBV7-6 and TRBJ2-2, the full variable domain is GAGVSQSPRYKVTKRGQDVALRCDPISGHVSLYWYRQALGQGPEFLTYFNYEAQQDKSGLPNDRFSAERPEGSISTLTIQRTEQRDSAMYRCASSFRQTNTGELFFGEGSRLTVL.

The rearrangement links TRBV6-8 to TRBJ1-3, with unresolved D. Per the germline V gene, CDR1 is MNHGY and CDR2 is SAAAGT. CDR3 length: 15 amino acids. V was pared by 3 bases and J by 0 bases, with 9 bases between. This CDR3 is CASSYQQTSGNTIYF. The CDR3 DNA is TGTGCCAGCAGTTATCAACAGACCTCTGGAAACACCATATATTTT.

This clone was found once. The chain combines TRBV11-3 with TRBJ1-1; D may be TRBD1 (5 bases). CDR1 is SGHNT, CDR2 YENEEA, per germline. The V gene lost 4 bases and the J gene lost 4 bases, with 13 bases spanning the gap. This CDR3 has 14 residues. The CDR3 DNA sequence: TGTGCCAGCAGCTCAGTCTCAGGGATCACTGAAGCTTTCTTT. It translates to CASSSVSGITEAFF.

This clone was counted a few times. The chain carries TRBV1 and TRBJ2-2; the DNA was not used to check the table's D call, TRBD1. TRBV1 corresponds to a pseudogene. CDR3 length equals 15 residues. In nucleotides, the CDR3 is TGCGCCAGCAGTTACGACAGCCAAACAATCGGGGAGCTGTTTTTT. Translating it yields CASSYDSQTIGELFF.

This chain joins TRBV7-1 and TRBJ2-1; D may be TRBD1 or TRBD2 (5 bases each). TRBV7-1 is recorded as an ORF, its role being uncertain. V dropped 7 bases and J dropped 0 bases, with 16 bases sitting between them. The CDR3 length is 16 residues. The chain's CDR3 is CASIAGRLRSYNEQFF. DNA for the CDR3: TGTGCCAGCATAGCAGGGAGACTTCGCTCCTACAATGAGCAGTTCTTC.

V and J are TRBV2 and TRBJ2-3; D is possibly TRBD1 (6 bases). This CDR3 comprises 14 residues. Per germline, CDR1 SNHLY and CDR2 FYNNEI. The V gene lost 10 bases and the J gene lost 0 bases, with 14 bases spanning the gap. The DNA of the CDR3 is TGTGCCACTCAGTCGGACAGAAGCACAGATACGCAGTATTTT. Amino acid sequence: CATQSDRSTDTQYF.

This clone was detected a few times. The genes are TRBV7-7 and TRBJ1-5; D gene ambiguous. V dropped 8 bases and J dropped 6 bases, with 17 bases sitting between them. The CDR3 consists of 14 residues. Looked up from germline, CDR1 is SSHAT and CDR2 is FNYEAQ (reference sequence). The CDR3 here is CASSEGTGSQPQHF. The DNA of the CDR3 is TGTGCCAGCTCGGAGGGAACGGGAAGTCAGCCCCAGCATTTT. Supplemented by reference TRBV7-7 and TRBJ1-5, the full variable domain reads GAGVSQSPRYKVTKRGQDVTLRCDPISSHATLYWYQQALGQGPEFLTYFNYEAQPDKSGLPSDRFSAERPEGSISTLTIQRTEQRDSAMYRCASSEGTGSQPQHFGDGTRLSIL.

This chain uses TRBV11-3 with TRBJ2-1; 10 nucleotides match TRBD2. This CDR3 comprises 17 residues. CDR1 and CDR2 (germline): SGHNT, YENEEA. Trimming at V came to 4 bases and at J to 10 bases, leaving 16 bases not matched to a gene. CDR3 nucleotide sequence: TGTGCCAGCAGCTCCTCCAAAAGCGGGGGGGCCGTCTTCGAGCAGTTCTTC. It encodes CASSSSKSGGAVFEQFF.

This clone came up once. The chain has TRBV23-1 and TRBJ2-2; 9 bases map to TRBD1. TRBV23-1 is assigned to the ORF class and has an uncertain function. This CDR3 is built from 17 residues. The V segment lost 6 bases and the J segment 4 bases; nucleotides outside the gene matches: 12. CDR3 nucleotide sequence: TGCGCCAGCAGCTTGGAGGGACAGGGTTTGGGCACCGGGGAGCTGTTTTTT. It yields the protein CASSLEGQGLGTGELFF.

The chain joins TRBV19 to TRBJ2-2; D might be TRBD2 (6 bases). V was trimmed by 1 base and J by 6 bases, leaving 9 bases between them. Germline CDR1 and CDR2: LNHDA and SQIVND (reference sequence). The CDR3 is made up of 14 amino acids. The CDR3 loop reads CASSIGGTPGELFF. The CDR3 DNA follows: TGTGCCAGTAGTATAGGCGGGACCCCCGGGGAGCTGTTTTTT. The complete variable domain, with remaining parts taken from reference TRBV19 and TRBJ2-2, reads DGGITQSPKYLFRKEGQNVTLSCEQNLNHDAMYWYRQDPGQGLRLIYYSQIVNDFQKGDIAEGYSVSREKKESFPLTVTSAQKNPTAFYLCASSIGGTPGELFFGEGSRLTVL.

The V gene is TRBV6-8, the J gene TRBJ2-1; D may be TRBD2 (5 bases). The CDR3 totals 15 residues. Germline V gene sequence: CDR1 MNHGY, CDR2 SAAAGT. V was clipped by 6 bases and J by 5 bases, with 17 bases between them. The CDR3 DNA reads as TGTGCCAGCAGACAAACTAGAGAGTTGGACAATGAGCAGTTCTTC. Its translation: CASRQTRELDNEQFF.

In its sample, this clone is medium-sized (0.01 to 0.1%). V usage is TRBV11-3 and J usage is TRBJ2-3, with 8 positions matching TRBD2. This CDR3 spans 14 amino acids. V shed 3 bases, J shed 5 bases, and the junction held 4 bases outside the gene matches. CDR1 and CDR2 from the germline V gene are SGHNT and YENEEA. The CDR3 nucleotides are TGTGCCAGCAGCTTCCCAACTAGCGGAGATACGCAGTATTTT. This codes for CASSFPTSGDTQYF.

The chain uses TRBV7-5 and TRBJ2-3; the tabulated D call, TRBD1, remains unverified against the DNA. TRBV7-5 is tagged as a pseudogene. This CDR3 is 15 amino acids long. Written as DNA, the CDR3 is TGTGCCAGCAGCTACCTAGGGGAAACCACAGATACGCAGTATTTT. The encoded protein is CASSYLGETTDTQYF.

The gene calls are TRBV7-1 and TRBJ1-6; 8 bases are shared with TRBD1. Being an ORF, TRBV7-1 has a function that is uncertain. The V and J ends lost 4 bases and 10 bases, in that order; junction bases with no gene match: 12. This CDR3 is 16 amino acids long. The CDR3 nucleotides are TGTGCCAGCAGCTTAGTTGGACAGGGCCAGCGGTCACCCCTCCACTTT. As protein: CASSLVGQGQRSPLHF.

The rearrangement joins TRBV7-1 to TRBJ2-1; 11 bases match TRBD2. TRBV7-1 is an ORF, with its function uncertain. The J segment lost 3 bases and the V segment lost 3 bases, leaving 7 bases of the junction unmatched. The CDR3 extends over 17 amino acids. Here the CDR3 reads CASSSSGLAGNYNEQFF. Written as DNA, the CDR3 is TGTGCCAGCAGCTCCTCAGGACTAGCGGGTAACTACAATGAGCAGTTCTTC.

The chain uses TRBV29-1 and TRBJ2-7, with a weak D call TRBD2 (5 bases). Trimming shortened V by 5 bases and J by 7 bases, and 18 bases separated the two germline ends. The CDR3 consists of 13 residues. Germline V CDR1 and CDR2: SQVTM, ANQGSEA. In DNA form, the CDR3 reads TGCAGCGTTAGGGTGAGGTGGCCGGGGGAGCAGTACTTC. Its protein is CSVRVRWPGEQYF.

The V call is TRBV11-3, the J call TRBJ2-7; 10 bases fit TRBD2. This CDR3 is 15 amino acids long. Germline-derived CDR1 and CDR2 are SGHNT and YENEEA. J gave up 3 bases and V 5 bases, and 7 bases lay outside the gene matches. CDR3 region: CASSPLAGVVYEQYF. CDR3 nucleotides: TGTGCCAGCAGCCCCCTAGCGGGGGTCGTCTACGAGCAGTACTTC.